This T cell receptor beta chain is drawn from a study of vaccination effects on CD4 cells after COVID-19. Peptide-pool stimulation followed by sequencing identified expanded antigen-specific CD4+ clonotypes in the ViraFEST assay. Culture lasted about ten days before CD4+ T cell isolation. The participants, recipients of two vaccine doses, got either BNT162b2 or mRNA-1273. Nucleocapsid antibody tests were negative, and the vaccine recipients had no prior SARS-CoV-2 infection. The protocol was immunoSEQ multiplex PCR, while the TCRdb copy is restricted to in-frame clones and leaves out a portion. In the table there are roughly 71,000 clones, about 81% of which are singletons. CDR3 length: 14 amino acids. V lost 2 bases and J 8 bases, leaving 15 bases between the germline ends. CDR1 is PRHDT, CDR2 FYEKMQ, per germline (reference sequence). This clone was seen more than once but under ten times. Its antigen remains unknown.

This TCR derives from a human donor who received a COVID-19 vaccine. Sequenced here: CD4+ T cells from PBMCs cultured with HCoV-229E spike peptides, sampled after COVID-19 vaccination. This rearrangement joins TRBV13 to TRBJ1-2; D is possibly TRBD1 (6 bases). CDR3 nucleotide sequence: TGTGCCAGCAGCTTAACAGGGACGAGGTTAGGCTACACCTTC. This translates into CASSLTGTRLGYTF.